A selection of T cell receptor beta chains follows, all from one sample in a study of blood T cell repertoires in COVID-19. Profiled with immunoSEQ multiplex PCR; TCRdb holds only in-frame clones, not every one. Of hundreds of thousands of clones in the sample, approximately 88% were seen once. Sequenced material: peripheral blood. The receptors were sampled from a woman younger than 45 with COVID-19, enrolled during active disease. The CDR3 runs from the conserved cysteine through the conserved F or W. Fields, in order: CDR3 length, clone size, D gene, J gene, V gene, CDR3 protein, CDR3 DNA. D genes are given only for firm matches. Clone size appears in some rows only: once, few, many, or a class for an expanded clone.

>16|-|-|TRBJ2-2|TRBV18
CASSPLARTNTGELFF
TGTGCCAGCTCACCACTGGCTAGGACGAACACCGGGGAGCTGTTTTTT
>14|-|-|TRBJ1-4|TRBV5-1
CASSSGQSNEKLFF
TGCGCCAGCAGCTCCGGACAGAGTAATGAAAAACTGTTTTTT
>15|few|-|TRBJ1-1|TRBV3-1/TRBV3-2
CASSHAENLNTEAFF
TGTGCCAGCAGCCACGCGGAAAATCTGAACACTGAAGCTTTCTTT
>15|-|TRBD1|TRBJ1-3|TRBV6-5
CASQTGAFNRNTIYF
TGTGCCAGTCAGACAGGGGCTTTTAATAGAAACACCATATATTTT
>13|-|-|TRBJ2-1|TRBV29-1
CSGKRFTYNEQFF
TGCAGCGGAAAGCGGTTTACCTACAATGAGCAGTTCTTC
>15|-|TRBD1|TRBJ1-6|TRBV7-2
CASSARQGAGSPLHF
TGTGCCAGCAGCGCCAGACAGGGGGCAGGGTCACCCCTCCACTTT
>15|-|-|TRBJ2-2|TRBV7-8
CASSKTRGDAGELFF
TGTGCCAGCAGCAAAACCAGGGGGGATGCCGGGGAGCTGTTTTTT
>15|few|TRBD1|TRBJ1-6|TRBV19
CASSIRTGETSPLHF
TGTGCCAGTAGTATTCGGACAGGGGAGACTTCACCCCTCCACTTT
>17|-|TRBD2|TRBJ2-1|TRBV6-2/TRBV6-3
CASSYSTTSGTNNEQFF
TGTGCCAGCAGTTACTCGACAACTAGCGGGACCAACAATGAGCAGTTCTTC
>16|-|TRBD2|TRBJ2-3|TRBV11-3
CASSSRRLAGDRAQYF
TGTGCCAGCAGCTCCCGGAGACTAGCGGGAGACAGGGCGCAGTATTTT
>16|-|TRBD1|TRBJ2-4|TRBV5-8
CASSLSGGPIKNIQYF
TGTGCCAGCAGCTTGTCAGGGGGCCCTATCAAAAACATTCAGTACTTC
>16|-|-|TRBJ1-3|TRBV21-1
CASSAWDRASGNTIYF
TGTGCCAGCAGCGCATGGGACAGGGCATCAGGAAACACCATATATTTT
>14|-|-|TRBJ1-5|TRBV19
CASSINTGPQPQHF
TGTGCCAGTAGTATAAATACAGGGCCTCAGCCCCAGCATTTT
>19|-|TRBD2|TRBJ2-1|TRBV18
CASSPAEFGRGSSYNEQFF
TGTGCCAGCTCACCCGCAGAGTTTGGGCGGGGGAGCTCCTACAATGAGCAGTTCTTC
>16|-|-|TRBJ2-3|TRBV5-6
CASSFRVAEYTDTQYF
TGTGCCAGCAGCTTTCGGGTAGCGGAATACACAGATACGCAGTATTTT
>13|few|TRBD2|TRBJ2-7|TRBV29-1
CSVGLAGGYEQYF
TGCAGCGTAGGGCTAGCGGGGGGCTACGAGCAGTACTTC
>16|-|TRBD2|TRBJ2-3|TRBV6-6
CASSSGLAANTDTQYF
TGTGCCAGCAGCTCGGGACTAGCGGCTAACACAGATACGCAGTATTTT
>17|once|TRBD2|TRBJ2-3|TRBV4-3
CASSQDAAGVATDTQYF
TGCGCCAGCAGCCAAGATGCGGCGGGAGTCGCGACAGATACGCAGTATTTT
>13|-|-|TRBJ2-4|TRBV12-3/TRBV12-4
CASAKGNGYIQYF
TGTGCCAGCGCGAAGGGGAATGGGTACATTCAGTACTTC
>15|-|TRBD1|TRBJ2-5|TRBV19
CASSTSGGAGETQYF
TGTGCCAGTAGTACATCAGGGGGCGCGGGAGAGACCCAGTACTTC
>15|-|-|TRBJ1-2|TRBV11-2
CASSSVQTANYGYTF
TGTGCCAGCAGCTCCGTACAGACAGCTAACTATGGCTACACCTTC
>15|few|-|TRBJ2-5|TRBV7-6
CASSLAMGPEETQYF
TGTGCCAGCAGCTTAGCGATGGGCCCAGAAGAGACCCAGTACTTC
>16|-|-|TRBJ1-4|TRBV4-3
CASSQGASVANEKLFF
TGCGCCAGCAGCCAAGGGGCTTCGGTGGCTAATGAAAAACTGTTTTTT
>17|-|TRBD1|TRBJ2-5|TRBV11-3
CASNVRGYRGHEETQYF
TGTGCCAGCAACGTAAGGGGCTACAGGGGGCACGAAGAGACCCAGTACTTC
>14|-|TRBD1|TRBJ2-1|TRBV6-5
CASRLGTGLNEQFF
TGTGCCAGCAGACTCGGGACAGGCCTCAATGAGCAGTTCTTC
>12|once|TRBD2|TRBJ2-5|TRBV19
CSCGGNQETQYF
TGTTCCTGCGGGGGAAATCAAGAGACCCAGTACTTC
>16|once|TRBD2|TRBJ2-3|TRBV5-6
CASSTDLAGEVDTQYF
TGTGCCAGCAGCACAGACTTAGCGGGAGAGGTAGATACGCAGTATTTT
>12|-|-|TRBJ2-1|TRBV6-2/TRBV6-3
CASSFLNNEQFF
TGTGCCAGCAGTTTTCTAAACAATGAGCAGTTCTTC
>14|-|-|TRBJ1-1|TRBV27
CASSFGGGNGEAFF
TGTGCCAGCAGTTTTGGGGGGGGGAATGGTGAAGCTTTCTTT
>17|-|TRBD1|TRBJ1-4|TRBV4-2
CASSQERDSPLNEKLFF
TGTGCCAGCAGCCAAGAACGGGACAGTCCCCTTAATGAAAAACTGTTTTTT
>16|many|-|TRBJ2-2|TRBV5-1
CASSFSGLANTGELFF
TGCGCCAGCAGCTTCAGTGGTCTAGCGAACACCGGGGAGCTGTTTTTT
>17|-|TRBD1|TRBJ1-1|TRBV5-1
CASSLNLKFTGGTEAFF
TGCGCCAGCAGCTTAAATCTGAAATTCACAGGGGGCACTGAAGCTTTCTTT
>14|-|-|TRBJ2-2|TRBV10-1
CASSETYGAGELFF
TGCGCCAGCAGTGAGACCTACGGGGCCGGGGAGCTGTTTTTT
>17|-|-|TRBJ2-1|TRBV4-3
CASSQEVVDRSRGEQFF
TGCGCCAGCAGCCAGGAAGTAGTCGACCGGTCTCGGGGTGAGCAGTTCTTC
>15|few|-|TRBJ1-1|TRBV11-2
CASSLGGGFASQAFF
TGTGCCAGCAGCTTAGGAGGCGGTTTTGCGAGTCAAGCTTTCTTT
>15|once|-|TRBJ2-1|TRBV24-1
CATSDYGQANNEQFF
TGTGCCACCAGTGATTATGGGCAGGCTAACAATGAGCAGTTCTTC
>15|-|TRBD2|TRBJ2-1|TRBV10-3
CAISESRGRTSGEFF
TGTGCCATCAGTGAGTCGAGGGGGCGGACTAGCGGGGAATTCTTC
>16|-|-|TRBJ2-3|TRBV5-4
CASSRGSTTRTDTQYF
TGTGCCAGCAGCCGGGGGAGCACCACGCGCACAGATACGCAGTATTTT
>15|once|-|TRBJ2-7|TRBV28
CASSHGAGVRYEQYF
TGTGCCAGCAGCCATGGGGCAGGGGTACGCTACGAGCAGTACTTC
>12|-|-|TRBJ2-2|TRBV7-9
CASSFPTGELFF
TGTGCCAGCAGCTTCCCGACCGGGGAGCTGTTTTTT
>13|-|-|TRBJ2-3|TRBV6-2/TRBV6-3
CASSLALADTQYF
TGTGCCAGCAGTCTAGCCCTTGCGGATACGCAGTATTTT
>12|-|TRBD1|TRBJ1-4|TRBV28
CATGDRDEKLFF
TGTGCCACGGGGGACAGGGATGAAAAACTGTTTTTT
>15|-|-|TRBJ1-5|TRBV6-6
CASSYPGDIYQPQHF
TGTGCCAGCAGTTACCCAGGGGATATCTATCAGCCCCAGCATTTT
>16|-|TRBD1|TRBJ1-6|TRBV2
CASSQRGTETNSPLHF
TGTGCCAGCAGCCAGAGAGGGACAGAGACGAATTCACCCCTCCACTTT
>13|-|-|TRBJ2-3|TRBV5-4
CASRRGGTDTQYF
TGTGCCAGCCGTCGAGGCGGCACAGATACGCAGTATTTT
>12|-|TRBD1|TRBJ1-3|TRBV7-9
CASSSGGNTIYF
TGTGCCAGCAGCTCAGGGGGGAACACCATATATTTT
>16|-|TRBD1|TRBJ1-3|TRBV4-1
CASSQLRGHSGNTIYF
TGCGCCAGCAGCCAACTCAGGGGGCATTCTGGAAACACCATATATTTT